This T cell receptor beta chain was found in a study of blood T cell repertoires in COVID-19 (dated by TCRdb to about 2020). For the wider study: Samples from collaborators originated in the United States, Italy and Spain and spanned both the acute and convalescent phases of COVID-19. The prospective study material was composed of cDNA or gDNA derived from T cells, B-cell-depleted T cells, or PBMCs. Subjects who had been exposed to COVID-19, were actively infected with it, or had recovered from it provided the deeply sampled blood TCRbeta repertoires that made up the dataset. The repertoires were released in a freely available public database intended as a resource for research on the immune response to SARS-CoV-2. The samples were drawn from the first 160 participants of the ongoing ImmuneRACE study and from 950 to 1,500 subjects provided by 6 global collaborators. Sample metadata almost always included a de-identified subject ID, COVID-19 status, age in years and sex. HLA class I and class II types, where available, came from metadata supplied by the sample provider rather than from assay-based typing.

Concerning this clone itself: The specificity of this receptor is unknown. Base qualities are not provided; no much larger clone lies one nucleotide away.

V loses 5 bases at its end and J loses 8 bases; junction bases beyond the gene matches: 7. Including the terminal cysteine and phenylalanine, the CDR3 comprises 14 residues. Here the CDR3 DNA is all that survives: 42 bases in frame from base 1. The germline V gene encodes CDR1 MNHEY and CDR2 SMNVEV (reference sequence). What the work shows at the level of the full study, not this receptor alone: Clinical and demographic metadata were provided uncurated, with the amount varying by source and participant.

TCRbeta CDR3 regions were amplified from genomic DNA by means of the immunoSEQ Assay, a bias-controlled multiplex PCR. In the paper's pipeline: Nucleated cell counts per sample were estimated from amplification of reference gene primers within the assay. Sequence reads were collapsed and filtered to measure the absolute abundance of every unique TCRbeta CDR3 rearrangement. Productive Simpson clonality was computed per sample as the square root of Simpson's diversity index over productive rearrangements. Entries here come from immuneACCESS through TCRdb and include only in-frame sequences with V and J called. Some clones fail to appear in such tables; in the studies checked, an unresolved V gene covers under half of the shortfall, and the cause of the remainder is unknown. V, J and clone size were drawn from that table, and D and trimming were deduced from the DNA. For this sample the table gives some 170,000 clones, of which 80% to 85% were detected only once. 6.5% to 7.5% of the sample belongs to the ten largest clones.

In Seattle, one collaborating source enrolled patients while the infection was active and tracked those patients longitudinally over the course of disease. Collaborating institutions collected whole blood in K2EDTA tubes following their own protocols. For TCRbeta analysis, collaborators shipped samples as frozen whole blood, isolated PBMCs, or DNA extracted from either of those sample types. The sequenced sample was peripheral blood. The sequence joins TRBV27 to TRBJ1-4, and 8 junctional nucleotides match TRBD1. The TCR was taken from a woman between 35 and 50 years old with COVID-19, enrolled during active disease. The sequenced DNA: TGTGCCAGCAGTAATGGACAGGGTTTGGAAAAACTGTTTTTT. This translates into CASSNGQGLEKLFF.